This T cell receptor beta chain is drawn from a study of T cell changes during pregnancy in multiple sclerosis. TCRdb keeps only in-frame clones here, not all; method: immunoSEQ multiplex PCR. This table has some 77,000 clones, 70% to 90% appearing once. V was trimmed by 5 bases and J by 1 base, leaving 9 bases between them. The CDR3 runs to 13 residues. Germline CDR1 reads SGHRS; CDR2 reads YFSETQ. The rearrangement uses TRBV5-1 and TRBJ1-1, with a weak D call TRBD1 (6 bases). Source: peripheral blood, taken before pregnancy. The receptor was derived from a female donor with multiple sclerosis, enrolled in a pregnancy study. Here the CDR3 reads CASRTGPNTEAFF. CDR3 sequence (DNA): TGCGCCAGCAGGACAGGCCCGAACACTGAAGCTTTCTTT.